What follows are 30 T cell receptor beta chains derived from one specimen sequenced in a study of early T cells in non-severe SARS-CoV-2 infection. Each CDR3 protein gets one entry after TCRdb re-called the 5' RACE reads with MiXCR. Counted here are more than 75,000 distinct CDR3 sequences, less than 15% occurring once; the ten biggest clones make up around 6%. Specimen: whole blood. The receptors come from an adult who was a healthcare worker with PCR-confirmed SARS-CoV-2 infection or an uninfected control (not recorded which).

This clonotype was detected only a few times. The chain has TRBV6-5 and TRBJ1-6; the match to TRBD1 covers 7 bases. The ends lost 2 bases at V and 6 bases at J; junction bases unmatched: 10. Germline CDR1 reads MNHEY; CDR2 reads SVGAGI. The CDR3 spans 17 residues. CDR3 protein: CASSYGTDQYLNSPLHF. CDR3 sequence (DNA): TGTGCCAGCAGTTACGGGACAGACCAATACCTTAATTCACCCCTCCACTTT.

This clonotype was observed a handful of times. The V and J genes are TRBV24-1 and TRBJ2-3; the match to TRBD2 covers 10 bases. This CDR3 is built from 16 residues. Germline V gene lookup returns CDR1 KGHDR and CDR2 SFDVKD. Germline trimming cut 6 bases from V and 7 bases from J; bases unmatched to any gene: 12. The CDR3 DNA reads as TGTGCCACCAGTAAATATCTAGCGGGAGAAGTAAATACGCAGTATTTT. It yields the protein CATSKYLAGEVNTQYF.

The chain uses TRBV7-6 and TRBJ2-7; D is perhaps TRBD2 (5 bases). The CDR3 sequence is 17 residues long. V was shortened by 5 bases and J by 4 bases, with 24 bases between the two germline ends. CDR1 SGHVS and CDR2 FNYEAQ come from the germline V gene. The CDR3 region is CASSLLGEPPRGYEQYF. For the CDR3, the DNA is TGTGCCAGCAGCCTCCTCGGGGAGCCTCCAAGAGGGTACGAGCAGTACTTC.

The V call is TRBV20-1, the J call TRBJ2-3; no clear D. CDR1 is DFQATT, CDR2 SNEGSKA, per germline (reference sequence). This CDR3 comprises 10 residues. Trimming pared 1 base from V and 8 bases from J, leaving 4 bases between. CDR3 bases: TGCAGTGCTAGAGTCGGTACGCAGTATTTT. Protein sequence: CSARVGTQYF.

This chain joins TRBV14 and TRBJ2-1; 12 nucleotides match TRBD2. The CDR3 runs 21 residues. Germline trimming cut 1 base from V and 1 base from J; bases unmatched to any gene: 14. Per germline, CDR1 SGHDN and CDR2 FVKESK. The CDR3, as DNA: TGTGCCAGCAGCCAAGCCCCCTGGTTTGCTAGCGGGAGGGATTCCTACAATGAGCAGTTCTTC. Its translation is CASSQAPWFASGRDSYNEQFF. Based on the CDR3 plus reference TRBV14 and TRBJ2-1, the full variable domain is EAGVTQFPSHSVIEKGQTVTLRCDPISGHDNLYWYRRVMGKEIKFLLHFVKESKQDESGMPNNRFLAERTGGTYSTLKVQPAELEDSGVYFCASSQAPWFASGRDSYNEQFFGPGTRLTVL.

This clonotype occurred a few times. The CDR3 is CASSLQGEYNEQFF. The CDR3 coding sequence is TGTGCCAGCAGTTTACAGGGAGAATACAATGAGCAGTTCTTC. The rearrangement uses TRBV27 and TRBJ2-1; perhaps D is TRBD1 or TRBD2 (5 bases each). Germline V gene sequence: CDR1 MNHEY, CDR2 SMNVEV (reference sequence). The CDR3 spans 14 residues. Trimming shortened V by 2 bases and J by 4 bases, and 9 bases separated the two germline ends.

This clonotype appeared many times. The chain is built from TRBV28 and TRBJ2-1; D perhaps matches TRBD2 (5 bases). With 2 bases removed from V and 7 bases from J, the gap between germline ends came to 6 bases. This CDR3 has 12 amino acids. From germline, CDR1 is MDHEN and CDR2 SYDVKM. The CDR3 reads CASSLRGNEQFF. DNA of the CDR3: TGTGCCAGCAGTTTACGGGGTAATGAGCAGTTCTTC.

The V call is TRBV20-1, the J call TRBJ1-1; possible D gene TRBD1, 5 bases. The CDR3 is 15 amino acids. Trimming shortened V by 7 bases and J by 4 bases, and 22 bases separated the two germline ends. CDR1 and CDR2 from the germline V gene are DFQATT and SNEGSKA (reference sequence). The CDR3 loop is CSGTFLRGMGTEAFF. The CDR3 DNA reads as TGCAGTGGGACCTTCCTGCGGGGGATGGGCACTGAAGCTTTCTTT.

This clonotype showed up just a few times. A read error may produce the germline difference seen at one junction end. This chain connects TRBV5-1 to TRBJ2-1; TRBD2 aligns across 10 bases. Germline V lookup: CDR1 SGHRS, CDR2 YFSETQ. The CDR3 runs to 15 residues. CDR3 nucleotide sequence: TGCGCCAGCAGCCGGACTAGCGGAGCTTACAGTGAGCAGTTCTTC. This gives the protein CASSRTSGAYSEQFF.

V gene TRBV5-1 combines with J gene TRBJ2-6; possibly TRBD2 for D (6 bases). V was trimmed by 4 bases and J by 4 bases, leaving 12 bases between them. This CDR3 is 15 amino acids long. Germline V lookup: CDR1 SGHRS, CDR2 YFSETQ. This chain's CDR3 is CASSVEGYGANVLTF. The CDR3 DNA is TGCGCCAGCAGCGTGGAGGGTTACGGGGCCAACGTCCTGACTTTC.

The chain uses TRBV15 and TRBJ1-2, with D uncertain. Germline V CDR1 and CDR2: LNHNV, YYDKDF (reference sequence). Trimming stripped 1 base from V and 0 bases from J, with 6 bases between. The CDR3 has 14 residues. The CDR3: CATSRGRTNYGYTF. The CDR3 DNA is TGTGCCACCAGCAGAGGACGCACTAACTATGGCTACACCTTC.

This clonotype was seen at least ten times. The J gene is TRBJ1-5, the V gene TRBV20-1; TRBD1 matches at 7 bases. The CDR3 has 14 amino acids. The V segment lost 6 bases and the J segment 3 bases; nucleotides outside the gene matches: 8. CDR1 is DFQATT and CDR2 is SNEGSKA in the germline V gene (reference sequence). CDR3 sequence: CSARQGLNNQPQHF. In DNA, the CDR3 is TGCAGTGCCAGACAGGGATTGAACAATCAGCCCCAGCATTTT.

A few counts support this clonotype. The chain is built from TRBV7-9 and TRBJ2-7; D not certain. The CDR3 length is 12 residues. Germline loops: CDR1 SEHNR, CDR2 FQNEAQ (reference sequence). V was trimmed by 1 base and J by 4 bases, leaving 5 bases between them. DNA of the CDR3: TGTGCCAGCAGCTTAGGGCAGTACGAGCAGTACTTC. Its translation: CASSLGQYEQYF.

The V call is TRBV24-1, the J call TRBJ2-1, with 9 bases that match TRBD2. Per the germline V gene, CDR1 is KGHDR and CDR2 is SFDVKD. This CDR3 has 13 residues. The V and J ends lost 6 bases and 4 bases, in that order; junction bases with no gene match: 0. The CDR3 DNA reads TGTGCCACCAGTCTAGCGGGGTACAATGAGCAGTTCTTC. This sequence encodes CATSLAGYNEQFF.

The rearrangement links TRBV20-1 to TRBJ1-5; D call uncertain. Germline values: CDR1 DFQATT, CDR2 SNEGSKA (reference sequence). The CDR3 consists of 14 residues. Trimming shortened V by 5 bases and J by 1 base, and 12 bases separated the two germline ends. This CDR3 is CSASGQLSNQPQHF. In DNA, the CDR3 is TGCAGTGCTTCTGGTCAGCTCAGCAATCAGCCCCAGCATTTT.

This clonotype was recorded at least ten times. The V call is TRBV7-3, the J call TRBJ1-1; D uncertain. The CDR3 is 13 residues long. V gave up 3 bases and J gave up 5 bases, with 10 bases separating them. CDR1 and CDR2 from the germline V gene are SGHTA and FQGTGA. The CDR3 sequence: CASSLGRVTEAFF. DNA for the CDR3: TGTGCCAGCAGCTTGGGGAGGGTGACTGAAGCTTTCTTT.

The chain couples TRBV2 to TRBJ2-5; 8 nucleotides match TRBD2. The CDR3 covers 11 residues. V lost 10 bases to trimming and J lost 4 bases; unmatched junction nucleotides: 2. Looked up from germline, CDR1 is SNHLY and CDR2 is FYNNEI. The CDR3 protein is CATSGRETQYF. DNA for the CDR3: TGTGCCACCAGCGGGAGAGAGACCCAGTACTTC.

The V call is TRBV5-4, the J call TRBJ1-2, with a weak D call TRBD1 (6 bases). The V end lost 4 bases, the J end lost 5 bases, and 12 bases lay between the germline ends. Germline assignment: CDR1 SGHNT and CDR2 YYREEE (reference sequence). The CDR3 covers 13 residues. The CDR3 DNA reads TGTGCCAGCAGCCCCGGGGGCGCGTATGGCTACACCTTC. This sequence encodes CASSPGGAYGYTF. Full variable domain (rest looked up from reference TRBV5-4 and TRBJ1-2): ETGVTQSPTHLIKTRGQQVTLRCSSQSGHNTVSWYQQALGQGPQFIFQYYREEENGRGNFPPRFSGLQFPNYSSELNVNALELDDSALYLCASSPGGAYGYTFGSGTRLTVV.

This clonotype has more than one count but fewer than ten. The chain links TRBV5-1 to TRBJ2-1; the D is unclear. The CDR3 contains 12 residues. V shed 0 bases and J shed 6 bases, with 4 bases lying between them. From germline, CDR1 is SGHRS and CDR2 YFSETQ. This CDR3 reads CASSLEFNEQFF. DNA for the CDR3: TGCGCCAGCAGCTTGGAGTTCAATGAGCAGTTCTTC.

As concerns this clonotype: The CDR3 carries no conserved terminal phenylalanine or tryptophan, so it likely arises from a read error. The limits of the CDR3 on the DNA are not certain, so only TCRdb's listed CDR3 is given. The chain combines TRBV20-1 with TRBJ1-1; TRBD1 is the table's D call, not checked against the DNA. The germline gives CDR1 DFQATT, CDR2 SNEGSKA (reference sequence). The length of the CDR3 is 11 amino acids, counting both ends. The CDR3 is CSATLNRREHL.

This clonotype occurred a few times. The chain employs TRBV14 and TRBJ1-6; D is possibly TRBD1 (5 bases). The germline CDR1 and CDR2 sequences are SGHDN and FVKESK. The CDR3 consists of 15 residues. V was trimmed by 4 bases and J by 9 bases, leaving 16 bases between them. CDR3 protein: CASSLGPGLVSPLHF. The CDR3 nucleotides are TGTGCCAGCAGCCTCGGACCGGGACTCGTTTCACCCCTCCACTTT.

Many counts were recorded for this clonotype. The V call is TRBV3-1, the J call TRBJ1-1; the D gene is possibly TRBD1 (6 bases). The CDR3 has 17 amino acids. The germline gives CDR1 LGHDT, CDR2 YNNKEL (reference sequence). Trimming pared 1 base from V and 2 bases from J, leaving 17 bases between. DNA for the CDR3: TGTGCCAGCAGCCAAGGCCCCCTACGGGACACCAACACTGAAGCTTTCTTT. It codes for CASSQGPLRDTNTEAFF.

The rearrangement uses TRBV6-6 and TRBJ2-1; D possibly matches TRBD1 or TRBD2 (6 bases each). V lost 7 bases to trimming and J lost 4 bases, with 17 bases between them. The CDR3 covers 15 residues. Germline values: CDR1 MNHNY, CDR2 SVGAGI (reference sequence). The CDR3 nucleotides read TGTGCCAGCATTGAAGGGGGAGGTCTATACAATGAGCAGTTCTTC. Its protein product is CASIEGGGLYNEQFF.

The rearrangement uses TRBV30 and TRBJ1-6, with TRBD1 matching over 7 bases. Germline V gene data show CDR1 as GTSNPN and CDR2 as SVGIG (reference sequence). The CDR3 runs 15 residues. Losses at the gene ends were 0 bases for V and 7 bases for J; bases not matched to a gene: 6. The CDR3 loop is CAWSVGGGGNSPLHF. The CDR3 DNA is TGTGCCTGGAGTGTAGGGGGCGGGGGAAATTCACCCCTCCACTTT.

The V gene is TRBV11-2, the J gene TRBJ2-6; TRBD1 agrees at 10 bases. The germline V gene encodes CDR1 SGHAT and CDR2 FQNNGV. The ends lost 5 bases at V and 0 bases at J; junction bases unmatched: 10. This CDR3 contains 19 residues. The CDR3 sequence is CASSPGQGETGSGANVLTF. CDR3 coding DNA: TGTGCCAGCAGCCCTGGACAGGGGGAAACTGGCTCTGGGGCCAACGTCCTGACTTTC.

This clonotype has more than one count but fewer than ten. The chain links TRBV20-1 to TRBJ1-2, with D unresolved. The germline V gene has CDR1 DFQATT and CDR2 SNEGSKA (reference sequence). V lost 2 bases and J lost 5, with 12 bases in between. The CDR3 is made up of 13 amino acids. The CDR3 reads CSARSANEYGYTF. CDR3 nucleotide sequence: TGCAGTGCTAGATCAGCGAACGAATATGGCTACACCTTC.

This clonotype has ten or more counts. The CDR3 sequence is CASSLPGTANTGELFF. CDR3 nucleotide sequence: TGCGCCAGCAGCTTGCCGGGGACGGCGAACACCGGGGAGCTGTTTTTT. This chain uses TRBV5-1 with TRBJ2-2, with D possibly being TRBD1 or TRBD2 (5 bases each). Trimming stripped 1 base from V and 0 bases from J, with 10 bases between. Germline CDR1 is SGHRS and CDR2 is YFSETQ. The CDR3 length is 16 residues.

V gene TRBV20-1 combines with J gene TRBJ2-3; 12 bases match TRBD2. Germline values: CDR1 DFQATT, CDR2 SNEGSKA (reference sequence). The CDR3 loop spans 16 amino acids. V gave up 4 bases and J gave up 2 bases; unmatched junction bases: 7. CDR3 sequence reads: CSANRLAGDFTDTQYF. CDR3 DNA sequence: TGCAGTGCTAACCGACTAGCGGGGGACTTCACAGATACGCAGTATTTT.

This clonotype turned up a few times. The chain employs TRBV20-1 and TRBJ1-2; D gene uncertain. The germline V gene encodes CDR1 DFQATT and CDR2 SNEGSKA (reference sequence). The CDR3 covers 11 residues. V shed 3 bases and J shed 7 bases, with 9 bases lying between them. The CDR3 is CSASAGSGYTF. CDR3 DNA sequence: TGCAGTGCTAGCGCCGGTTCTGGCTACACCTTC.

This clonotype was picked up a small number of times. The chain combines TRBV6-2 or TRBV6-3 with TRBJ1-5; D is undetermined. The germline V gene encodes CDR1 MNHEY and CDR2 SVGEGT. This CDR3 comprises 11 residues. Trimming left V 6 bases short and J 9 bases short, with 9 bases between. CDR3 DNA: TGTGCCAGCAGCTTAACGGGGCCCCAGCATTTT. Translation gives CASSLTGPQHF.